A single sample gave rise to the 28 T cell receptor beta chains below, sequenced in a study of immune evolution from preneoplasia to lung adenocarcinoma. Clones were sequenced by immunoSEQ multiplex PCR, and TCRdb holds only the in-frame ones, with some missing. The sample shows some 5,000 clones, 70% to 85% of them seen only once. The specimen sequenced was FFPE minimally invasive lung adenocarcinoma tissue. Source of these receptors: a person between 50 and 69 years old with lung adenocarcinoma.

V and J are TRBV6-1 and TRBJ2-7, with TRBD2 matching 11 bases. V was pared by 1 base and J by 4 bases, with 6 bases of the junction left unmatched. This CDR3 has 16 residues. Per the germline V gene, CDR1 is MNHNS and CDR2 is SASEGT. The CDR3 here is CASSEGRTSGSYEQYF. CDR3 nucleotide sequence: TGTGCCAGCAGTGAAGGTCGTACTAGCGGGAGTTACGAGCAGTACTTC.

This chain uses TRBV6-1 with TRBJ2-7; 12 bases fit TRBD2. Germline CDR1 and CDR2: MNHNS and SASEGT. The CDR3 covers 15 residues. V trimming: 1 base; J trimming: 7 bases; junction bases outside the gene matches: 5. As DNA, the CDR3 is TGTGCCAGCAGTGAAGGCCTAGCGGGAGGGAGGGAGCAGTACTTC. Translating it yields CASSEGLAGGREQYF.

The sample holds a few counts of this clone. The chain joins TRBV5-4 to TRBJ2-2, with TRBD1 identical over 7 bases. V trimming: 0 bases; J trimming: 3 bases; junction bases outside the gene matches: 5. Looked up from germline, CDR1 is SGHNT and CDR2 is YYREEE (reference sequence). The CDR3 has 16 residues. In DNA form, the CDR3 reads TGTGCCAGCAGCTTGGAGGGGGCGAGGGACACCGGGGAGCTGTTTTTT. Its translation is CASSLEGARDTGELFF.

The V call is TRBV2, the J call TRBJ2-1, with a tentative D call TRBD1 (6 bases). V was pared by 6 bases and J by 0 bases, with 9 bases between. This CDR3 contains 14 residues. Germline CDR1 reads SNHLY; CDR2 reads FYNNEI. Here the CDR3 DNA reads TGTGCCAGCAGGACAGGCAGCTCCTACAATGAGCAGTTCTTC. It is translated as CASRTGSSYNEQFF.

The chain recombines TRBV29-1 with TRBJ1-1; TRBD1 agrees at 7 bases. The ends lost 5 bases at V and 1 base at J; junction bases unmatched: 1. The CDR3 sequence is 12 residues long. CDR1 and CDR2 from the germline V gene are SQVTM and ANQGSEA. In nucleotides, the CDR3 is TGCAGCGTTAGACAGGGGAACACTGAAGCTTTCTTT. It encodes CSVRQGNTEAFF.

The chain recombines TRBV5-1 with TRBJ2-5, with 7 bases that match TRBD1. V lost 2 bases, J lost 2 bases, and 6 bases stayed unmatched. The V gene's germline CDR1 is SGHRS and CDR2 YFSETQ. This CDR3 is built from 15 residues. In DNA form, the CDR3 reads TGCGCCAGCAGCTTAATTGTACAGGGGCAAGAGACCCAGTACTTC. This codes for CASSLIVQGQETQYF.

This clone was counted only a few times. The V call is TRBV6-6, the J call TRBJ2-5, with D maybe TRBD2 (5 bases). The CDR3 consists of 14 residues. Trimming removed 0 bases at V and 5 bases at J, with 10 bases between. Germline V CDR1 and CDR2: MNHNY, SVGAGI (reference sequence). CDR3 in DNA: TGTGCCAGCAGTTACTCAGAGAGGGTGGAGACCCAGTACTTC. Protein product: CASSYSERVETQYF.

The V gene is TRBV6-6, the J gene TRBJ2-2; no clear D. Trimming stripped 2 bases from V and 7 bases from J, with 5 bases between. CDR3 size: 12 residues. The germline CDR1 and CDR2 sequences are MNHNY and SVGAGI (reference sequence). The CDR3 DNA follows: TGTGCCAGCAGTTACAGTGGCGGGGAGCTGTTTTTT. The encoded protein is CASSYSGGELFF.

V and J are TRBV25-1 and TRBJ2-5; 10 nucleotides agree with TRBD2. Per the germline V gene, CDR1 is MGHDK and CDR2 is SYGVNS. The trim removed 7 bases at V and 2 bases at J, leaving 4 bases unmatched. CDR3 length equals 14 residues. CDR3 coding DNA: TGTGCCAGCACCTTAGCGGGAGGTCAAGAGACCCAGTACTTC. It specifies CASTLAGGQETQYF.

DNA of the CDR3: TGTGCCTGGGGGGGGTTGAACACTGAAGCTTTCTTT. It encodes CAWGGLNTEAFF. This sequence joins TRBV30 and TRBJ1-1; weak D call: TRBD1 (5 bases). V was clipped by 5 bases and J by 0 bases, with 7 bases between them. Germline CDR1 GTSNPN, CDR2 SVGIG (reference sequence). There are 12 residues in the CDR3.

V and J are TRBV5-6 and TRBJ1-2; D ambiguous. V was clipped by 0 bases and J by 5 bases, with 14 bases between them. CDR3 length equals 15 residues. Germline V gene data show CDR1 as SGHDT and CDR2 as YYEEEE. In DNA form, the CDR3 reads TGTGCCAGCAGCTTGGTTGGCAACAGCAATTATGGCTACACCTTC. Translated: CASSLVGNSNYGYTF.

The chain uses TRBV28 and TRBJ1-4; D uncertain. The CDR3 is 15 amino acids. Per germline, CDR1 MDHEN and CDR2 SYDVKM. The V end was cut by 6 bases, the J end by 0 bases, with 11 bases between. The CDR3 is CASRARRTTNEKLFF. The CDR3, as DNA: TGTGCCAGCAGGGCTCGAAGGACAACTAATGAAAAACTGTTTTTT.

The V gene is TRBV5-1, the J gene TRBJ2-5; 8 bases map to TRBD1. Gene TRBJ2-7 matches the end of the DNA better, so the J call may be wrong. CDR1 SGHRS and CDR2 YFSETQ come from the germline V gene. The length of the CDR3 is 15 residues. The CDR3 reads CASSLSGGSSYEQYF. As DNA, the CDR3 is TGCGCCAGCAGCTTGTCAGGGGGCAGCTCCTACGAGCAGTACTTC.

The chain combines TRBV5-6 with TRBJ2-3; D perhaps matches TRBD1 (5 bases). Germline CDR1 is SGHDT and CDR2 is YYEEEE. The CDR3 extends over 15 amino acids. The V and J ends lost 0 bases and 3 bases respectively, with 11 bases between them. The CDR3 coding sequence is TGTGCCAGCAGCTTGGCCCAACAGGTTACAGATACGCAGTATTTT. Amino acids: CASSLAQQVTDTQYF.

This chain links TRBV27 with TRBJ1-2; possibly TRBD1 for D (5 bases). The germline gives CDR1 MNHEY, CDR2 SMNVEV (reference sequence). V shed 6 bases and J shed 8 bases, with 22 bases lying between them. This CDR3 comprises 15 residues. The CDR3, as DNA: TGTGCCAGCAGACCGCACGACGCCGGGGGAAAAGGCTACACCTTC. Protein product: CASRPHDAGGKGYTF.

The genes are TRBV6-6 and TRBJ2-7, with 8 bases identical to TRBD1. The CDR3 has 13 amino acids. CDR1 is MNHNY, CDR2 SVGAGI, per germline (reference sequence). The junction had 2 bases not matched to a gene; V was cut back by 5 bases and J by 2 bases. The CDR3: CASSRTGTYEQYF. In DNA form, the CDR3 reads TGTGCCAGCAGTCGGACAGGGACCTACGAGCAGTACTTC.

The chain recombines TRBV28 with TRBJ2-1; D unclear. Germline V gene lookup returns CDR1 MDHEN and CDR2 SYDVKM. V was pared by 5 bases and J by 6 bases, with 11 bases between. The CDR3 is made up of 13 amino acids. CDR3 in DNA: TGTGCCAGCAGTGCTCCTTCTACCAATGAGCAGTTCTTC. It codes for CASSAPSTNEQFF.

CDR3 in DNA: TGTGCCACCCTGAGGGACAGGGGGCGCATAGATACGCAGTATTTT. Protein sequence: CATLRDRGRIDTQYF. The genes are TRBV6-5 and TRBJ2-3, with TRBD1 matching 12 bases. Germline CDR1 and CDR2: MNHEY and SVGAGI. V was clipped by 10 bases and J by 5 bases; unmatched bases: 10. The CDR3 has 15 residues.

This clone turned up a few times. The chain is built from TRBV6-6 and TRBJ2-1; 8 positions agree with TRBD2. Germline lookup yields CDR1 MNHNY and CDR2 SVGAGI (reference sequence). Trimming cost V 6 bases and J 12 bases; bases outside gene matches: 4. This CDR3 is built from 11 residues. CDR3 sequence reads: CASSRGGGQFF. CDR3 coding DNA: TGTGCCAGCAGCCGGGGGGGCGGGCAGTTCTTC.

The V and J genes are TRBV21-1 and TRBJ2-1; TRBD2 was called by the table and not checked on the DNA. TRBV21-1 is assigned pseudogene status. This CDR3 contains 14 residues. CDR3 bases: TGTGCCAGCAGCAAAGCCTTCAGCGCTGATGAGCAGTTCTTC. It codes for CASSKAFSADEQFF.

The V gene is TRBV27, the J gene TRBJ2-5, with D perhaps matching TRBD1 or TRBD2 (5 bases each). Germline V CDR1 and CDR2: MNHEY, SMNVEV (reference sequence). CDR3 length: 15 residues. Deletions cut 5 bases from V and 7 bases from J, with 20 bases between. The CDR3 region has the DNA TGTGCCAGCAGTCTCACCCGGGACCCCCTGGGGACCCAGTACTTC. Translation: CASSLTRDPLGTQYF.

This chain's CDR3 is CASSPSGTPLTGELFF. The CDR3 bases are TGTGCCAGCAGTCCCTCCGGGACTCCCCTCACCGGGGAGCTGTTTTTT. The chain recombines TRBV28 with TRBJ2-2; D is possibly TRBD2 (6 bases). The CDR3 sequence is 16 residues long. Germline-derived CDR1 and CDR2 are MDHEN and SYDVKM. V dropped 5 bases and J dropped 4 bases, with 17 bases sitting between them.

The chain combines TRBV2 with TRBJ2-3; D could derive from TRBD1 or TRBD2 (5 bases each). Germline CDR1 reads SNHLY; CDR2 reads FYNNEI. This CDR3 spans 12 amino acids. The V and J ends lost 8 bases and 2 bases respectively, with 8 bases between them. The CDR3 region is CASQGPTDTQYF. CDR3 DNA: TGTGCCAGCCAGGGACCCACAGATACGCAGTATTTT. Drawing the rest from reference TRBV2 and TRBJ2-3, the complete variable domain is EPEVTQTPSHQVTQMGQEVILRCVPISNHLYFYWYRQILGQKVEFLVSFYNNEISEKSEIFDDQFSVERPDGSNFTLKIRSTKLEDSAMYFCASQGPTDTQYFGPGTRLTVL.

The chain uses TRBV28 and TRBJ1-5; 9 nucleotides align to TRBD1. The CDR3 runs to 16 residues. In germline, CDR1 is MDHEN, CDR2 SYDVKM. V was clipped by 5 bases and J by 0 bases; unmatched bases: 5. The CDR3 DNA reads TGTGCCAGCAGTCCCTGGACAGGGGATAGCAATCAGCCCCAGCATTTT. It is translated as CASSPWTGDSNQPQHF.

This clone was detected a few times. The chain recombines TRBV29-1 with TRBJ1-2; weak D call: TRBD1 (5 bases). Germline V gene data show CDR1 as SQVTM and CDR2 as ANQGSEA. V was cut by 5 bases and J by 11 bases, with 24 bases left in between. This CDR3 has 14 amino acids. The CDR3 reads CSVTNPRDGIEYTF. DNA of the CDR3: TGCAGCGTTACGAACCCTCGGGACGGAATTGAGTACACCTTC.

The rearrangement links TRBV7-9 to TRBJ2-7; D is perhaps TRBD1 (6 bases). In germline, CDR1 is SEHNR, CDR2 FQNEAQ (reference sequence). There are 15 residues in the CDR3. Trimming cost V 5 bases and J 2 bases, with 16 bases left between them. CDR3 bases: TGTGCCAGCAGCACCCAGTCAGGGGCCCCCTACGAGCAGTACTTC. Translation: CASSTQSGAPYEQYF. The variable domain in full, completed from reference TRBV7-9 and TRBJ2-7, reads DTGVSQNPRHKITKRGQNVTFRCDPISEHNRLYWYRQTLGQGPEFLTYFQNEAQLEKSRLLSDRFSAERPKGSFSTLEIQRTEQGDSAMYLCASSTQSGAPYEQYFGPGTRLTVT.

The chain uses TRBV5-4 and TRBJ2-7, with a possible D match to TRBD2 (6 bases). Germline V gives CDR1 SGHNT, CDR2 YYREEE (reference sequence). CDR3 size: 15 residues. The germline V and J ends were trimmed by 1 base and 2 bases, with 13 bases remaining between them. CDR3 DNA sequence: TGTGCCAGCAGCTTGACCGGGACTGCGACCTACGAGCAGTACTTC. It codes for CASSLTGTATYEQYF.

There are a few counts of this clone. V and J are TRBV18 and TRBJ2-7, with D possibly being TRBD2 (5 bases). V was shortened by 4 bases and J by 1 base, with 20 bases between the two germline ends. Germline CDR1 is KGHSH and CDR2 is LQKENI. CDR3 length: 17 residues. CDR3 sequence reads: CASSRTQYQLESYEQYF. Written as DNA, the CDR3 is TGTGCCAGCTCACGAACTCAGTACCAACTAGAGTCCTACGAGCAGTACTTC.